This TCR beta chain was obtained from a study of blood T cell repertoires in COVID-19. On the study more broadly: The cDNA or gDNA used as material had been derived from T cells, B-cell-depleted T cells, or PBMCs.

Germline assignment: CDR1 MGHDK and CDR2 SYGVNS. V was trimmed by 4 bases and J by 0 bases, leaving 13 bases between them. This CDR3 has 16 residues. Original processing notes: For nucleated cells, counts were estimated from reference gene primer amplification. Libraries were prepared by immunoSEQ multiplex PCR; TCRdb keeps only in-frame clonotypes and omits some of them. V and J calls and clone size follow that table, whereas D and trimming were derived from the DNA. The table records approximately 400,000 clones, roughly 90% of them present only once. The specimen was peripheral blood. The TCR comes from a man aged 40-49 years with acute or convalescent COVID-19. The chain couples TRBV25-1 to TRBJ2-1, with D perhaps TRBD2 (5 bases). CDR3 region: CASSGQDSSSYNEQFF. CDR3 DNA sequence: TGTGCCAGCAGTGGGCAGGACTCTAGCTCCTACAATGAGCAGTTCTTC.